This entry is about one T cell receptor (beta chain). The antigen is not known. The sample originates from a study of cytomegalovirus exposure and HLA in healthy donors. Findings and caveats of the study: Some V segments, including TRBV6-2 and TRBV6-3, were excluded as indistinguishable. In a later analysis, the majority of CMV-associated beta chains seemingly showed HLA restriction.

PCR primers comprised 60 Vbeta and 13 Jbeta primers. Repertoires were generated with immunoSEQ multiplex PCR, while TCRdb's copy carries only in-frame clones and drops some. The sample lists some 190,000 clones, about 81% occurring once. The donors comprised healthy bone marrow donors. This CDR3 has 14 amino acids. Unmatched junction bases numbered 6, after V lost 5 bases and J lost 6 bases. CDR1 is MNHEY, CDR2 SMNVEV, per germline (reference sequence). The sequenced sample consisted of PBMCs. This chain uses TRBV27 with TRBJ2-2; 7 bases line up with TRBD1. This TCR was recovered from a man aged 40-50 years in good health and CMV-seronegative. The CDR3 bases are TGTGCCAGCAGTGACAGGGTGGGCGCCGGGGAGCTGTTTTTT. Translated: CASSDRVGAGELFF.